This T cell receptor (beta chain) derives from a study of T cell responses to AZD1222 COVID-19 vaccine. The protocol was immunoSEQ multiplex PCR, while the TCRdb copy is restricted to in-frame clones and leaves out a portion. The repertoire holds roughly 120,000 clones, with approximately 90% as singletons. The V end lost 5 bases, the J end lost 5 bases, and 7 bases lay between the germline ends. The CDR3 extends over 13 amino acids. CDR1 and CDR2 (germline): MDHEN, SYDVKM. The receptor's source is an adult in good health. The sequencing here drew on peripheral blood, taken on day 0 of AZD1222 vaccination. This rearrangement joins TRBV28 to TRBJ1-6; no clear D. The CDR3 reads CASSDLDNSPLHF. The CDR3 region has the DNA TGTGCCAGCAGTGATTTGGATAATTCACCCCTCCACTTT.